The rows below give T cell receptor beta chains drawn from one sample of a study of shared clonotypes between healthy human individuals. The method was immunoSEQ multiplex PCR; TCRdb's version includes in-frame clones alone and lacks a portion of them. The sample contains nearly 600,000 clones, roughly 95% of which appear only once. Sequencing used naive CD8+ T cells sorted from blood. Every receptor here comes from a woman aged 25 to 45 in good health. The CDR3 runs from the conserved cysteine through the conserved F or W. Fields, in order: V gene, D gene, clone size, J gene, CDR3 protein, CDR3 DNA. The D gene is left open where the match is weak. The size field is filled for only some rows; it gives once, few, many or a size class.

V: TRBV16; D: NA; size: NA; J: TRBJ2-5; CDR3: CASSPGRKTQYF; DNA: TGTGCCAGCAGCCCGGGACGGAAGACCCAGTACTTC
V: TRBV7-8; D: NA; size: NA; J: TRBJ2-7; CDR3: CASSLGMNTNYEQYF; DNA: TGTGCCAGCAGCTTAGGGATGAACACAAACTACGAGCAGTACTTC
V: TRBV25-1; D: TRBD2; size: NA; J: TRBJ2-3; CDR3: CASSECPSGKNTDTQYF; DNA: TGTGCCAGCAGTGAATGCCCTAGCGGGAAAAACACAGATACGCAGTATTTT
V: TRBV28; D: NA; size: NA; J: TRBJ2-1; CDR3: CASSWTVSLSSYNEQFF; DNA: TGTGCCAGCAGTTGGACGGTCAGTCTGAGCTCCTACAATGAGCAGTTCTTC
V: TRBV27; D: TRBD1; size: NA; J: TRBJ1-2; CDR3: CASSPGTGGTYGYTF; DNA: TGTGCCAGCAGTCCCGGGACAGGGGGTACCTATGGCTACACCTTC
V: TRBV11-3; D: TRBD2; size: NA; J: TRBJ2-1; CDR3: CASSLDPGGGNEQFF; DNA: TGTGCCAGCAGCTTAGACCCCGGCGGGGGGAATGAGCAGTTCTTC
V: TRBV28; D: NA; size: NA; J: TRBJ1-1; CDR3: CASSSYHLSGTSSTEAFF; DNA: TGTGCCAGCAGTTCATATCACCTTTCCGGGACATCAAGCACTGAAGCTTTCTTT
V: TRBV6-1; D: NA; size: once; J: TRBJ2-1; CDR3: CASSLGVNYEQFF; DNA: TGTGCCAGCAGTCTAGGGGTCAACTATGAGCAGTTCTTC
V: TRBV11-2; D: NA; size: NA; J: TRBJ1-2; CDR3: CASSLLEAGADGYTF; DNA: TGTGCCAGCAGCTTATTAGAGGCGGGGGCCGATGGCTACACCTTC
V: TRBV19; D: NA; size: NA; J: TRBJ1-5; CDR3: CASRSSTVSNQPQHF; DNA: TGTGCCAGTAGGAGTTCGACAGTTAGCAATCAGCCCCAGCATTTT
V: TRBV28; D: NA; size: NA; J: TRBJ2-7; CDR3: CASSFTSRGYEQYF; DNA: TGTGCCAGCAGCTTCACCAGCAGGGGCTACGAGCAGTACTTC
V: TRBV6-5; D: NA; size: NA; J: TRBJ1-1; CDR3: CASRGTDTEAFF; DNA: TGTGCCAGCAGAGGGACCGACACTGAAGCTTTCTTT
V: TRBV7-2; D: NA; size: NA; J: TRBJ2-1; CDR3: CASSFGFF; DNA: TGTGCCAGCAGCTTTGGGTTCTTC
V: TRBV5-8; D: TRBD2; size: NA; J: TRBJ2-1; CDR3: CASSLGTSAFYEQFF; DNA: TGTGCCAGCAGCTTAGGGACTAGCGCTTTTTATGAGCAGTTCTTC
V: TRBV10-2; D: TRBD1; size: NA; J: TRBJ2-1; CDR3: CASSTGTGGYNEQFF; DNA: TGCGCCAGCAGTACCGGGACAGGGGGCTACAATGAGCAGTTCTTC
V: TRBV6-1; D: NA; size: NA; J: TRBJ2-1; CDR3: CASSETSGHEQFF; DNA: TGTGCCAGCAGTGAGACTAGTGGCCATGAGCAGTTCTTC
V: TRBV27; D: TRBD2; size: NA; J: TRBJ2-7; CDR3: CASSPGTSGREEQYF; DNA: TGTGCCAGCAGTCCGGGGACTAGCGGGAGGGAAGAGCAGTACTTC
V: TRBV2; D: NA; size: NA; J: TRBJ2-7; CDR3: CASSVGGYEQYF; DNA: TGTGCCAGCAGTGTTGGTGGCTACGAGCAGTACTTC
V: TRBV28; D: TRBD2; size: NA; J: TRBJ2-3; CDR3: CASTSREVTDTQYF; DNA: TGTGCCAGCACCTCTCGGGAGGTCACAGATACGCAGTATTTT
V: TRBV28; D: NA; size: NA; J: TRBJ1-4; CDR3: CASSLPGANEKLFF; DNA: TGTGCCAGCAGTTTACCCGGAGCTAATGAAAAACTGTTTTTT
V: TRBV14; D: NA; size: NA; J: TRBJ2-5; CDR3: CASGTRPETQYF; DNA: TGTGCCAGCGGGACTCGTCCAGAGACCCAGTACTTC
V: TRBV10-3; D: NA; size: NA; J: TRBJ1-3; CDR3: CAISDSLLRVLSGNTIYF; DNA: TGTGCCATCAGTGACTCTCTCTTGAGGGTGCTCTCTGGAAACACCATATATTTT
V: TRBV7-9; D: NA; size: NA; J: TRBJ2-5; CDR3: CASSSFQGPQETQYF; DNA: TGTGCCAGCAGCTCATTCCAGGGGCCTCAAGAGACCCAGTACTTC
V: TRBV13; D: NA; size: NA; J: TRBJ1-1; CDR3: CASSQDRENTEAFF; DNA: TGTGCCAGCAGCCAGGACAGAGAGAACACTGAAGCTTTCTTT
V: TRBV27; D: NA; size: NA; J: TRBJ1-2; CDR3: CADSSMRDVYGYTF; DNA: TGTGCCGACTCCTCCATGAGGGACGTCTATGGCTACACCTTC
V: TRBV7-9; D: TRBD1; size: NA; J: TRBJ1-2; CDR3: CASTSYEDRVGGYTF; DNA: TGTGCCAGCACCTCGTATGAGGACAGGGTTGGTGGCTACACCTTC
V: TRBV7-8; D: NA; size: NA; J: TRBJ2-1; CDR3: CASSLAGTYNEQFF; DNA: TGTGCCAGCAGCTTAGCGGGAACCTACAATGAGCAGTTCTTC
V: TRBV7-2; D: NA; size: many; J: TRBJ2-7; CDR3: CASSLGIAYEQYF; DNA: TGTGCCAGCAGCTTAGGCATCGCCTACGAGCAGTACTTC
V: TRBV6-5; D: NA; size: NA; J: TRBJ2-7; CDR3: CASSGLGSNYEQYF; DNA: TGTGCCAGCAGTGGCCTGGGATCGAACTACGAGCAGTACTTC
V: TRBV27; D: NA; size: NA; J: TRBJ2-3; CDR3: CASSSEGGPDTQYF; DNA: TGTGCCAGCAGTTCGGAGGGGGGCCCAGATACGCAGTATTTT
V: TRBV4-1; D: NA; size: NA; J: TRBJ1-4; CDR3: CASSQLGKLFF; DNA: TGCGCCAGCAGCCAGTTAGGGAAACTGTTTTTT
V: TRBV5-4; D: NA; size: NA; J: TRBJ2-7; CDR3: CASSSPDSPYEQYF; DNA: TGTGCCAGCAGCTCCCCGGACAGTCCCTACGAGCAGTACTTC
V: TRBV27; D: TRBD2; size: NA; J: TRBJ2-1; CDR3: CASTLSGSYNEQFF; DNA: TGTGCCAGCACCCTTAGCGGGTCCTACAATGAGCAGTTCTTC
V: TRBV6-6; D: NA; size: NA; J: TRBJ1-2; CDR3: CASAGSGYTF; DNA: TGTGCCAGCGCCGGGTCAGGCTACACCTTC
V: TRBV5-1; D: NA; size: NA; J: TRBJ1-2; CDR3: CASSLVGGSDGYTF; DNA: TGCGCCAGCAGCTTGGTCGGGGGAAGCGATGGCTACACCTTC
V: TRBV11-2; D: NA; size: NA; J: TRBJ1-1; CDR3: CASSHGVGPEAFF; DNA: TGTGCCAGCAGCCACGGAGTAGGGCCTGAAGCTTTCTTT
V: TRBV27; D: NA; size: NA; J: TRBJ1-2; CDR3: CASRKTESYGYTF; DNA: TGTGCCAGCAGGAAGACAGAATCCTATGGCTACACCTTC
V: TRBV19; D: NA; size: NA; J: TRBJ1-1; CDR3: CASSISGPEGNTEAFF; DNA: TGTGCCAGTAGTATTTCCGGGCCAGAGGGGAACACTGAAGCTTTCTTT
V: TRBV7-8; D: TRBD2; size: NA; J: TRBJ2-1; CDR3: CASSLGSGRAVNEQFF; DNA: TGTGCCAGCAGCTTAGGAAGCGGGAGGGCCGTCAATGAGCAGTTCTTC
V: TRBV27; D: NA; size: NA; J: TRBJ2-1; CDR3: CASSLLTGHGAGYNEQFF; DNA: TGTGCCAGCAGTTTATTAACAGGGCACGGTGCGGGATACAATGAGCAGTTCTTC
V: TRBV27; D: NA; size: NA; J: TRBJ1-4; CDR3: CASNSGGTNEKLFF; DNA: TGTGCCTCCAACTCGGGGGGGACTAATGAAAAACTGTTTTTT
V: TRBV27; D: TRBD1; size: NA; J: TRBJ1-2; CDR3: CAVETGEGYTF; DNA: TGTGCCGTCGAGACAGGGGAAGGCTACACCTTC
V: TRBV7-9; D: NA; size: NA; J: TRBJ2-1; CDR3: CASADSYNEQFF; DNA: TGTGCCAGCGCTGACTCCTACAATGAGCAGTTCTTC
V: TRBV28; D: TRBD1; size: NA; J: TRBJ2-3; CDR3: CASRPGQVSSTDTQYF; DNA: TGTGCCAGCAGGCCCGGACAGGTGTCTAGCACAGATACGCAGTATTTT
V: TRBV4-2; D: NA; size: NA; J: TRBJ2-1; CDR3: CASSQGQNEQFF; DNA: TGTGCCAGCAGCCAAGGACAAAATGAGCAGTTCTTC
V: TRBV5-8; D: NA; size: NA; J: TRBJ2-2; CDR3: CASSLARAVTGELFF; DNA: TGTGCCAGCAGCTTGGCCCGGGCAGTCACCGGGGAGCTGTTTTTT
V: TRBV28; D: NA; size: NA; J: TRBJ2-2; CDR3: CASSFRGNHGGGELFF; DNA: TGTGCCAGCAGTTTCCGGGGGAACCACGGTGGCGGGGAGCTGTTTTTT
V: TRBV30; D: NA; size: NA; J: TRBJ2-1; CDR3: CAWRRDLIYNEQFF; DNA: TGTGCCTGGAGAAGGGACTTAATCTACAATGAGCAGTTCTTC
V: TRBV30; D: TRBD1; size: NA; J: TRBJ1-5; CDR3: CAWSDGTVSNQPQHF; DNA: TGTGCCTGGAGTGACGGGACAGTTAGCAATCAGCCCCAGCATTTT
V: TRBV2; D: NA; size: NA; J: TRBJ2-6; CDR3: CAREKSGANVLTF; DNA: TGTGCCAGAGAGAAGTCTGGGGCCAACGTCCTGACTTTC
V: TRBV19; D: NA; size: NA; J: TRBJ1-2; CDR3: CASALQQDYGYTF; DNA: TGTGCCAGTGCCCTGCAACAGGACTATGGCTACACCTTC
V: TRBV29-1; D: NA; size: NA; J: TRBJ1-1; CDR3: CSVPDRNGENTEAFF; DNA: TGCAGCGTCCCGGACCGAAATGGGGAGAACACTGAAGCTTTCTTT
V: TRBV7-8; D: NA; size: NA; J: TRBJ1-4; CDR3: CASSWDEATNEKLFF; DNA: TGTGCCAGCAGCTGGGACGAGGCAACTAATGAAAAACTGTTTTTT
V: TRBV27; D: TRBD1; size: NA; J: TRBJ2-5; CDR3: CASRVTGGRSETQYF; DNA: TGTGCCAGCAGGGTTACAGGGGGCAGGAGTGAGACCCAGTACTTC
V: TRBV7-9; D: NA; size: NA; J: TRBJ2-1; CDR3: CASSLAPREQFF; DNA: TGTGCCAGCAGCTTAGCCCCCAGGGAGCAGTTCTTC
V: TRBV9; D: NA; size: NA; J: TRBJ2-6; CDR3: CASSVTDSFSGANVLTF; DNA: TGTGCCAGCAGCGTGACAGATTCCTTCTCTGGGGCCAACGTCCTGACTTTC
V: TRBV6-4; D: NA; size: NA; J: TRBJ1-6; CDR3: CASSDTGSYNSPLHF; DNA: TGTGCCAGCAGTGACACAGGGTCCTATAATTCACCCCTCCACTTT
V: TRBV25-1; D: NA; size: once; J: TRBJ2-7; CDR3: CASSSTDSYEQYF; DNA: TGTGCCAGCAGCTCTACAGACTCCTACGAGCAGTACTTC